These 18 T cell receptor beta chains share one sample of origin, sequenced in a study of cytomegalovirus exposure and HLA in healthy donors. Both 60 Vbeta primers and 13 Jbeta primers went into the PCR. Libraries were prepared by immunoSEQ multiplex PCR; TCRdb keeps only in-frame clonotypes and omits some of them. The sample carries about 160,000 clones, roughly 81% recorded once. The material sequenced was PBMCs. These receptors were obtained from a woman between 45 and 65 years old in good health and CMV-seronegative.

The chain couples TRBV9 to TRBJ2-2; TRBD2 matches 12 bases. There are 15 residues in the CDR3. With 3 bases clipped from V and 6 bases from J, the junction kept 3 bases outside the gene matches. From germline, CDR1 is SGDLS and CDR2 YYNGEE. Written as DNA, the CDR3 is TGTGCCAGCAGCGCCCGGACTAGCGGGGCCGGGGAGCTGTTTTTT. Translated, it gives CASSARTSGAGELFF.

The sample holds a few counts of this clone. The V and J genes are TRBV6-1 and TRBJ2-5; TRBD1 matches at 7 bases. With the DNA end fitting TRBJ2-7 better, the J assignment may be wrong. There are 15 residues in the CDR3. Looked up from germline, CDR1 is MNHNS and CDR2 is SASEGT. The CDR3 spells CASSATGVGAYEQYF. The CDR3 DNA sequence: TGTGCCAGCAGTGCCACAGGGGTCGGGGCCTACGAGCAGTACTTC.

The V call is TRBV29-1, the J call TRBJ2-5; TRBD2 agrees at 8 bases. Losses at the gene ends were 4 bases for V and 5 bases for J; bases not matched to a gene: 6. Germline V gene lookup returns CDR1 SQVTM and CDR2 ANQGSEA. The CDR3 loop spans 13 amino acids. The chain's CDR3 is CSVGGGMIETQYF. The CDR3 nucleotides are TGCAGCGTTGGCGGGGGGATGATCGAGACCCAGTACTTC. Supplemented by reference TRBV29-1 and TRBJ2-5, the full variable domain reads SAVISQKPSRDICQRGTSLTIQCQVDSQVTMMFWYRQQPGQSLTLIATANQGSEATYESGFVIDKFPISRPNLTFSTLTVSNMSPEDSSIYLCSVGGGMIETQYFGPGTRLLVL.

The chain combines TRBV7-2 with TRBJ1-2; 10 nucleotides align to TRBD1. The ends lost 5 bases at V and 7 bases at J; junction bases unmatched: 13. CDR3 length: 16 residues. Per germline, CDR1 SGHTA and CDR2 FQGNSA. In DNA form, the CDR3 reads TGTGCCAGCAGCGGACAAGCCCCCGGGACAGGGGTTGGCTACACCTTC. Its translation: CASSGQAPGTGVGYTF.

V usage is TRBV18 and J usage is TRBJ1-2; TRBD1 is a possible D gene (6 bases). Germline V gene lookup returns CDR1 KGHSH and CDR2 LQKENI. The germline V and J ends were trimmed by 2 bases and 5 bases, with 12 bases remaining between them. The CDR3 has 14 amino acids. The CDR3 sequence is CASSPARGVYGYTF. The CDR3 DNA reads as TGTGCCAGCTCACCAGCCAGGGGAGTATATGGCTACACCTTC.

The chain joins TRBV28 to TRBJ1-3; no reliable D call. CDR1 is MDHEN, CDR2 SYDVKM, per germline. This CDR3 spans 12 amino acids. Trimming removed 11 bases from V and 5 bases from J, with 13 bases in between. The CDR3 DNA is TGTGCCTCCCTCGGGGAAAGAAACACCATATATTTT. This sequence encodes CASLGERNTIYF.

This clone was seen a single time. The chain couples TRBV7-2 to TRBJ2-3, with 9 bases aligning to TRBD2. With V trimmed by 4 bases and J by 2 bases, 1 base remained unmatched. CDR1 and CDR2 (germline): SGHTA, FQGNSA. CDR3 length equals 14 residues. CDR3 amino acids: CASSSSGTTDTQYF. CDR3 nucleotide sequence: TGTGCCAGCAGCTCTAGCGGGACCACAGATACGCAGTATTTT.

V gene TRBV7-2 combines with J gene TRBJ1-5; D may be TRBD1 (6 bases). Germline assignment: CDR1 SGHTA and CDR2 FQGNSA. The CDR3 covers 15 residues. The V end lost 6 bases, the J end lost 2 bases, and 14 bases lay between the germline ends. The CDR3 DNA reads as TGTGCCAGCAGTTATAGAGGGGGGGGCAATCAGCCCCAGCATTTT. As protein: CASSYRGGGNQPQHF.

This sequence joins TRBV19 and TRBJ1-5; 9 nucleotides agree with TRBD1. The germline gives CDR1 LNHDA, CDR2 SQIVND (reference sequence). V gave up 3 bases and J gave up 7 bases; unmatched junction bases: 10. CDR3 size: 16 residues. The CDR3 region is CASSIGTGGAGQPQHF. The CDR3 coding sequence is TGTGCCAGTAGTATCGGAACAGGGGGCGCGGGACAGCCCCAGCATTTT.

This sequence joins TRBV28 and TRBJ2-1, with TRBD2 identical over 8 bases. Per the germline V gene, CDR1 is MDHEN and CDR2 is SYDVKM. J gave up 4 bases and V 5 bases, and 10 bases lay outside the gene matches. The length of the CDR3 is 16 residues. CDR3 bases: TGTGCCAGCAGTCCGCGGGGGGAGGGACCTTACAATGAGCAGTTCTTC. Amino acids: CASSPRGEGPYNEQFF.

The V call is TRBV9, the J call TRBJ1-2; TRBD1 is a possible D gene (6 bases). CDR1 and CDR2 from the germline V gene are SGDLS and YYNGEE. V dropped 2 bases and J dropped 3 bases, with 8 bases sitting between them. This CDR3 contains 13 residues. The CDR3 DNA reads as TGTGCCAGCAGCGTCGGACAGCACTATGGCTACACCTTC. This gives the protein CASSVGQHYGYTF.

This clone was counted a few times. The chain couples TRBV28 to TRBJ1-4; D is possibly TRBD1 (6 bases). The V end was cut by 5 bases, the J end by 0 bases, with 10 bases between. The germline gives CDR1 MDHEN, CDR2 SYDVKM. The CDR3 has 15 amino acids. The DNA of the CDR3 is TGTGCCAGCAGTATCCGGACAGCAACTAATGAAAAACTGTTTTTT. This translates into CASSIRTATNEKLFF.

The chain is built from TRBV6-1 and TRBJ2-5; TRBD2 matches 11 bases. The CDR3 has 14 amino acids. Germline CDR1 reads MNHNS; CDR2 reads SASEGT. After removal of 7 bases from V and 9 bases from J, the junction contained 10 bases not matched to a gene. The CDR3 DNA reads TGTGCCAGCAAGTTAACTAGCGGGGGCGGGGCCCAGTACTTC. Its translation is CASKLTSGGGAQYF.

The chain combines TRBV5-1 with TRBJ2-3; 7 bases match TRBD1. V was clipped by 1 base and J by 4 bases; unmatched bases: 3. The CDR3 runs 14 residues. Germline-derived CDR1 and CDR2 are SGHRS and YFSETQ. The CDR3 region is CASSLSGQADTQYF. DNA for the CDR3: TGCGCCAGCAGCTTGTCAGGACAGGCAGATACGCAGTATTTT.

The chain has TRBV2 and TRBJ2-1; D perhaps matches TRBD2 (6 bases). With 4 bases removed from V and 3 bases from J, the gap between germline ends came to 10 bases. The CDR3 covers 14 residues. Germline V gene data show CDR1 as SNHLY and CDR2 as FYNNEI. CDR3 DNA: TGTGCCAGCAGTGCTGGGACTTTCTACAATGAGCAGTTCTTC. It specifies CASSAGTFYNEQFF.

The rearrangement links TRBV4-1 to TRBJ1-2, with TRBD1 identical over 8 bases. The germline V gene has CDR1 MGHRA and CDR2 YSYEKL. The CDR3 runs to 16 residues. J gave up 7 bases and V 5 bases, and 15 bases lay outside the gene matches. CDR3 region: CASSYNPLDRVSGYTF. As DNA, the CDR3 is TGCGCCAGCAGCTATAACCCACTGGACAGGGTTAGTGGCTACACCTTC.

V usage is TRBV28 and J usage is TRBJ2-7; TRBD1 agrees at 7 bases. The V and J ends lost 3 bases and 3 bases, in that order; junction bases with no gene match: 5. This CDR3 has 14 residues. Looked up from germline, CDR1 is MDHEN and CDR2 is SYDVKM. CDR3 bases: TGTGCCAGCAGTTTCAAAAGGGGGCTCTACGAGCAGTACTTC. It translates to CASSFKRGLYEQYF.

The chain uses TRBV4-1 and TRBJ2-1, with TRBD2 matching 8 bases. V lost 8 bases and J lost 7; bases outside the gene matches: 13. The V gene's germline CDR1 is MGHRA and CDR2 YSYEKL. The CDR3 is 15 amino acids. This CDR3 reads CASGPSGTGGNEQFF. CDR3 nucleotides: TGCGCCAGCGGACCGAGTGGGACGGGGGGGAATGAGCAGTTCTTC.